This TCR beta chain is drawn from a study of blood T cell repertoires in COVID-19. In the study overall: Whether acute or convalescent, the COVID-19 samples came from the United States, Italy and Spain.

TCRdb's copy holds only in-frame clones and misses some; the assay was immunoSEQ multiplex PCR. The sample comprises around 51,000 clones, approximately 86% of which are singletons, and about 3.2% rests with the top ten. CDR1 is LNHNV, CDR2 YYDKDF, per germline (reference sequence). The V end was cut by 0 bases, the J end by 2 bases, with 11 bases between. The CDR3 covers 16 residues. This chain joins TRBV15 and TRBJ1-3; D is uncertain. This TCR was recovered from an elderly woman with acute or convalescent COVID-19. Sequencing used peripheral blood. Written as DNA, the CDR3 is TGTGCCACCAGCAGAGATGCGTCGCGCCCTGGAAACACCATATATTTT. Protein product: CATSRDASRPGNTIYF.